Each of the 14 T cell receptor beta chains below was sequenced from the same sample in a study of T cells in localized non-small cell lung cancer. TCRdb's table, derived via immunoSEQ multiplex PCR, lists solely in-frame clones and lacks some. The data show about 24,000 clones, more than 65% seen once. Sequenced here: PBMCs, sampled before any cancer treatment. Every receptor here comes from a man aged 40 to 70 with stage II lung adenocarcinoma.

This sequence joins TRBV9 and TRBJ2-5, with D possibly being TRBD1 (5 bases). The germline V gene has CDR1 SGDLS and CDR2 YYNGEE. The CDR3 consists of 15 residues. With 4 bases removed from V and 4 bases from J, the gap between germline ends came to 17 bases. CDR3 in DNA: TGTGCCAGCAGCTTCACGACAGCTCTCGCAGAGACCCAGTACTTC. Protein: CASSFTTALAETQYF.

This sequence joins TRBV19 and TRBJ2-1; a possible D gene is TRBD2 (6 bases). Trimming removed 4 bases from V and 5 bases from J, with 18 bases in between. The CDR3 loop spans 16 amino acids. In germline, CDR1 is LNHDA, CDR2 SQIVND (reference sequence). The DNA of the CDR3 is TGTGCCAGTAGTACCTTCGGGGGAATCCTTAACAATGAGCAGTTCTTC. Its protein is CASSTFGGILNNEQFF. The full variable domain, rest sourced from reference TRBV19 and TRBJ2-1, is DGGITQSPKYLFRKEGQNVTLSCEQNLNHDAMYWYRQDPGQGLRLIYYSQIVNDFQKGDIAEGYSVSREKKESFPLTVTSAQKNPTAFYLCASSTFGGILNNEQFFGPGTRLTVL.

The chain employs TRBV14 and TRBJ1-2; unclear D gene. Trimming took off 4 bases at V and 4 bases at J, with 7 bases between the two ends. The V gene's germline CDR1 is SGHDN and CDR2 FVKESK. The CDR3 consists of 12 residues. CDR3 nucleotide sequence: TGTGCCAGCAGCCCAACCGCCTATGGCTACACCTTC. Translating gives CASSPTAYGYTF.

This chain uses TRBV6-5 with TRBJ1-1; no firm D call. The CDR3 runs 14 residues. Trimming cost V 8 bases and J 2 bases, with 15 bases left between them. The germline V gene encodes CDR1 MNHEY and CDR2 SVGAGI. The CDR3 here is CASHSLNGNTEAFF. CDR3 nucleotides: TGTGCCAGCCACAGTTTGAATGGAAACACTGAAGCTTTCTTT.

J is TRBJ2-6 and V is TRBV19; D not certain. V lost 7 bases and J 0 bases, leaving 10 bases between the germline ends. Germline CDR1 reads LNHDA; CDR2 reads SQIVND (reference sequence). The CDR3 is 15 residues long. The DNA of the CDR3 is TGTGCCAGTAAAGACCGAAGCTCTGGGGCCAACGTCCTGACTTTC. Translation: CASKDRSSGANVLTF. Based on the CDR3 plus reference TRBV19 and TRBJ2-6, the full variable domain is DGGITQSPKYLFRKEGQNVTLSCEQNLNHDAMYWYRQDPGQGLRLIYYSQIVNDFQKGDIAEGYSVSREKKESFPLTVTSAQKNPTAFYLCASKDRSSGANVLTFGAGSRLTVL.

V gene TRBV18 combines with J gene TRBJ2-3, with a weak D call TRBD2 (5 bases). The CDR3 has 14 residues. Trimming cost V 8 bases and J 0 bases, with 12 bases left between them. CDR1 and CDR2 from the germline V gene are KGHSH and LQKENI. CDR3 region: CASRAETSTDTQYF. CDR3 in DNA: TGTGCCAGCCGAGCGGAGACTAGCACAGATACGCAGTATTTT. Full variable domain (rest looked up from reference TRBV18 and TRBJ2-3): NAGVMQNPRHLVRRRGQEARLRCSPMKGHSHVYWYRQLPEEGLKFMVYLQKENIIDESGMPKERFSAEFPKEGPSILRIQQVVRGDSAAYFCASRAETSTDTQYFGPGTRLTVL.

This chain connects TRBV25-1 to TRBJ1-1, with a possible D match to TRBD1 (5 bases). The V end lost 2 bases, the J end lost 0 bases, and 10 bases lay between the germline ends. This CDR3 contains 15 residues. Germline V gene sequence: CDR1 MGHDK, CDR2 SYGVNS. The CDR3 sequence: CASSEGGTMNTEAFF. For the CDR3, the DNA is TGTGCCAGCAGTGAAGGGGGGACCATGAACACTGAAGCTTTCTTT.

The V and J genes are TRBV19 and TRBJ1-3, with TRBD1 identical over 10 bases. The CDR3 extends over 15 amino acids. Trimming took 7 bases from V and 2 from J; bases not matched to a gene: 5. Germline assignment: CDR1 LNHDA and CDR2 SQIVND (reference sequence). CDR3 sequence reads: CASTGTGETGNTIYF. The CDR3 DNA is TGTGCCAGTACCGGGACAGGGGAAACTGGAAACACCATATATTTT.

The rearrangement links TRBV5-1 to TRBJ2-5, with D perhaps matching TRBD1 (7 bases). V lost 4 bases to trimming and J lost 3 bases, with 16 bases between them. Germline lookup yields CDR1 SGHRS and CDR2 YFSETQ. This CDR3 spans 15 amino acids. In nucleotides, the CDR3 is TGCGCCAGCAGCCCGGGGGACAGCCGAAAAGAGACCCAGTACTTC. Residues: CASSPGDSRKETQYF. Complete variable domain (other parts from reference TRBV5-1 and TRBJ2-5): KAGVTQTPRYLIKTRGQQVTLSCSPISGHRSVSWYQQTPGQGLQFLFEYFSETQRNKGNFPGRFSGRQFSNSRSEMNVSTLELGDSALYLCASSPGDSRKETQYFGPGTRLLVL.

The chain joins TRBV6-1 to TRBJ1-4; D is unresolved. V lost 8 bases and J lost 8, with 15 bases in between. Germline-derived CDR1 and CDR2 are MNHNS and SASEGT. The CDR3 runs to 13 residues. This CDR3 reads CASQWNSGEKLFF. DNA of the CDR3: TGTGCCAGCCAGTGGAACAGTGGGGAAAAACTGTTTTTT.

J is TRBJ2-1 and V is TRBV11-2, with 7 bases identical to TRBD1. The junction had 6 bases not matched to a gene; V was cut back by 3 bases and J by 4 bases. Germline CDR1 reads SGHAT; CDR2 reads FQNNGV. CDR3 length equals 15 residues. CDR3 amino acids: CASSFSDRRYNEQFF. CDR3 coding DNA: TGTGCCAGCAGCTTTTCGGACAGGAGATACAATGAGCAGTTCTTC.

J is TRBJ2-5 and V is TRBV9, with D possibly matching TRBD2 (5 bases). The CDR3 spans 15 residues. Germline values: CDR1 SGDLS, CDR2 YYNGEE. V lost 3 bases and J lost 4, with 16 bases in between. The CDR3, as DNA: TGTGCCAGCAGCGAGACGGACTGGTTCGGAGAGACCCAGTACTTC. This encodes CASSETDWFGETQYF. The entire variable domain, with the rest obtained from reference TRBV9 and TRBJ2-5, is as follows: DSGVTQTPKHLITATGQRVTLRCSPRSGDLSVYWYQQSLDQGLQFLIQYYNGEERAKGNILERFSAQQFPDLHSELNLSSLELGDSALYFCASSETDWFGETQYFGPGTRLLVL.

This clone appeared a few times. The chain links TRBV18 to TRBJ1-5, with 7 positions matching TRBD1. The CDR3 is made up of 18 amino acids. CDR1 is KGHSH, CDR2 LQKENI, per germline. With V trimmed by 3 bases and J by 2 bases, 13 bases remained unmatched. The CDR3 loop is CASSPGGQGDLGNQPQHF. Here the CDR3 DNA reads TGTGCCAGCTCACCGGGTGGTCAGGGGGATTTAGGCAATCAGCCCCAGCATTTT.

This rearrangement joins TRBV9 to TRBJ2-7; no clear D gene. This CDR3 spans 12 amino acids. Looked up from germline, CDR1 is SGDLS and CDR2 is YYNGEE. The V end was cut by 5 bases, the J end by 2 bases, with 8 bases between. CDR3 protein: CASSKGAYEQYF. The DNA of the CDR3 is TGTGCCAGCAGTAAGGGCGCCTACGAGCAGTACTTC.